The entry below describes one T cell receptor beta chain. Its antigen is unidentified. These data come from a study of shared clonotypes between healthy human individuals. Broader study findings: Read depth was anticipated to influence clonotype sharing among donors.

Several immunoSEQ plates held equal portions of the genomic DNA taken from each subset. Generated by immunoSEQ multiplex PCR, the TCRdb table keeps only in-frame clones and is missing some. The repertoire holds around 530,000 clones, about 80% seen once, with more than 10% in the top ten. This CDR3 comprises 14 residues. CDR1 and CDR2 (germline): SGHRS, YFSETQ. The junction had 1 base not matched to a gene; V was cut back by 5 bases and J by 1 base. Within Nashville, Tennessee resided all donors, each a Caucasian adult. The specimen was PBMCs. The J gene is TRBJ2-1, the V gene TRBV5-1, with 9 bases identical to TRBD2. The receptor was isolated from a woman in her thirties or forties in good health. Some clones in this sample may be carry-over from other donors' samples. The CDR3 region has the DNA TGCGCCAGCAGAACTAGCGGGTCCTACAATGAGCAGTTCTTC. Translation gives CASRTSGSYNEQFF.